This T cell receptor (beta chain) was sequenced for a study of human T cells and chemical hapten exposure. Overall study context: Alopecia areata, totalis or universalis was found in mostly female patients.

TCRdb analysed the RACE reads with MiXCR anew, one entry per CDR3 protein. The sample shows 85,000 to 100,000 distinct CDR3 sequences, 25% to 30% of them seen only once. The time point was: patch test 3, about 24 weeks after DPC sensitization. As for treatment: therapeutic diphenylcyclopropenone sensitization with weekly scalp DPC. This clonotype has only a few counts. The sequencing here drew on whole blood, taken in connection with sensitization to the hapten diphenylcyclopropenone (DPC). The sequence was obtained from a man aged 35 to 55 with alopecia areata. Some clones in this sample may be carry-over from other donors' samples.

Written as DNA, the CDR3 is TGCAGTGCTCCCGCCCAAACCGGGGAGCTGTTTTTT. Translating it yields CSAPAQTGELFF. The V gene is TRBV20-1, the J gene TRBJ2-2, with D hard to call. The CDR3 has 12 residues. Germline CDR1 DFQATT, CDR2 SNEGSKA (reference sequence). Between the trimmed V and J ends, which lost 5 bases and 5 bases, there was a span of 9 bases.